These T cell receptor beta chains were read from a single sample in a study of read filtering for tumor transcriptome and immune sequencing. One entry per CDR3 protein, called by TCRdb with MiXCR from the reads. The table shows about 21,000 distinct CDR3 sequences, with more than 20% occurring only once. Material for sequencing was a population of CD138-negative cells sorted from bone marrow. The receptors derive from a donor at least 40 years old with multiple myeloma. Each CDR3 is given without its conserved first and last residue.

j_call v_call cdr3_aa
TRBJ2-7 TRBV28 ASSSIPWGRVEQY
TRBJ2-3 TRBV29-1 SADRADTQY
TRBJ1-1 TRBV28 ASTPGGQNTEAF
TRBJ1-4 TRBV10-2 ASTHRDRGANEKLF
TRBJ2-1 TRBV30 AWSLPTGAYNGQF
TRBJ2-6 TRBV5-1 ASSLGQPSGANVLT
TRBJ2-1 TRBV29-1 SVLGGLNEQF
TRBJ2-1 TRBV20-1 SARPLSYNEQF
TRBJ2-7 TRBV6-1 ASSSGTGDEQY
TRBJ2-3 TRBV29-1 SVVPSGSGTDTQY
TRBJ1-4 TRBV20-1 SAWTVGEKLF
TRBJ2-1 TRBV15 ATSSNRGPPQF
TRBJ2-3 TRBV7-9 ASREPLTDTQY
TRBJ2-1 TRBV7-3 ASSLEGLNEQF
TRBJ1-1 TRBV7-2 ASSSGTAFTEAF
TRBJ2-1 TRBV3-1 ASSQPGTYNEQF
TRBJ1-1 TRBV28 ASSPNLGDLNTEAF
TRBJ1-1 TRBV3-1 ASSQTSPGQGERGF
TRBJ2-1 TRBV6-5 ASALSGEAYSEQF
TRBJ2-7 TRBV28 ASSFGGHDDYEQY
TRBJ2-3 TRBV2 ASNMLAGEGGDTQY
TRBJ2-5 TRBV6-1 ASSEGWETQY
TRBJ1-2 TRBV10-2 ASSEFRQGSNGYT
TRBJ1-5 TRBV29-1 SVGTANQPQH
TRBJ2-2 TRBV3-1 ASKSGPTGELF
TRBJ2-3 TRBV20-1 SATGTSSLTDTQY
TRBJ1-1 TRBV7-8 ASSSYYREVAEAF
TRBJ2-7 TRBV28 ASSLGRGFRYEQY
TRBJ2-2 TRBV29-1 SVLNTGELF
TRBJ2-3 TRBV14 ASSQALAGTDTQY
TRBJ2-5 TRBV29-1 SVVPWALGETQY
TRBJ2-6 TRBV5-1 ASSYRVAGANVLT
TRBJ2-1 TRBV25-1 ASSEYSLNEQF
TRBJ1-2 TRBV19 ASSDVGRDGYT
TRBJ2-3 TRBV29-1 SVAQQTQY
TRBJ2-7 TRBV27 ASSPRGLAGSYEQY
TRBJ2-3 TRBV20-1 SARVDQVTDTQY
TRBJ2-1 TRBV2 ASRLRQGYEQF
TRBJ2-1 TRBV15 ATSRIGAGTINEQF
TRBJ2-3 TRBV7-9 ASSPSGSTDTLY
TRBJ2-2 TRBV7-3 ASSALVSTGELF
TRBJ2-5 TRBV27 ASSLQAEGETQY
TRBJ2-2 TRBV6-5 ASRPTNTGELF
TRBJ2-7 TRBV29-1 SVTGLAGPAGEQY
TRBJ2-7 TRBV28 ASSLGTTFYYEQY
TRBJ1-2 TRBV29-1 SAGGGPHYGYT
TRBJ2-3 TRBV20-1 SALLAGGGGTDTQY
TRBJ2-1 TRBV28 ASILSGSEQF
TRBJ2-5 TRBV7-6 ASSLAGETQY
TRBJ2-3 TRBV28 ASTRSSGRYTDTQY
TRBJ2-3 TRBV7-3 ASSNTDTQY
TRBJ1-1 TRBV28 ASSVQGKTEAF
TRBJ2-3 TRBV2 ASRETSGRDTQY
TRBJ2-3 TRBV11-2 ASSVIAYTQY
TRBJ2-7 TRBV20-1 SATRSGGPTYEQY
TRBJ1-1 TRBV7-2 ASSLAVGAEAF
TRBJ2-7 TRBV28 ASSGGGTIYEQY